This T cell receptor beta chain was identified in a study of blood T cells in healthy people across ages. Together with a sample-barcoded 5' primer, a J-beta primer mix was included in a second PCR lasting roughly 6 to 12 cycles. TCRdb called the 5' RACE reads again in MiXCR, with one record for every CDR3 protein. The sample contains about 700,000 distinct CDR3 sequences, 32% of which appear only once. Study-level points and caveats: Older age went with lower TCR beta diversity per million T cells, in a roughly linear way. Naive T cell percentage showed a strong correlation with the diversity of TCR beta.

The CDR3 is 14 amino acids. Looked up from germline, CDR1 is SGHTA and CDR2 is FQGNSA. The V and J ends lost 4 bases and 11 bases respectively, with 15 bases between them. A few counts support this clonotype. Its antigen is not identified. The genes are TRBV7-2 and TRBJ1-6; the D gene is possibly TRBD1 (5 bases). The receptor was isolated from an elderly woman in good health. What was sequenced was blood. CDR3 amino acids: CASSSGVTGAPLHF. Written as DNA, the CDR3 is TGTGCCAGCAGCTCAGGCGTCACAGGAGCACCCCTCCACTTT.